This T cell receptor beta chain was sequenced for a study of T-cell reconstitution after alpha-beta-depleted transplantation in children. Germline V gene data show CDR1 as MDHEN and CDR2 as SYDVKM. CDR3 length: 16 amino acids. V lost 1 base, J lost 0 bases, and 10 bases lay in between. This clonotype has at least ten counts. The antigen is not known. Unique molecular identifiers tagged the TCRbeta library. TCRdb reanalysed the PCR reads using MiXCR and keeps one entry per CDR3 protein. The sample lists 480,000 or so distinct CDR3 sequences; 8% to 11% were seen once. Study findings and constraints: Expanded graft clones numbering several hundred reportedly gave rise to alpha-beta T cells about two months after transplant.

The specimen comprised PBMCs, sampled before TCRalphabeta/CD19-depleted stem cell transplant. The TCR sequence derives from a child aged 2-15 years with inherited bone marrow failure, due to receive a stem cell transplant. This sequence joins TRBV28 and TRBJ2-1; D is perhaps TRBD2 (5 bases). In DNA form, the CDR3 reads TGTGCCAGCAGTTTATCCGGGGAAAGCTCCTACAATGAGCAGTTCTTC. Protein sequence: CASSLSGESSYNEQFF.